This T cell receptor beta chain emerged from a study of T cell changes during pregnancy in multiple sclerosis. Data came from immunoSEQ multiplex PCR; TCRdb stores just in-frame clones and leaves some out. The data contain fewer than 30,000 clones, around nine tenths of them singletons. Germline trimming cut 0 bases from V and 4 bases from J; bases unmatched to any gene: 5. From germline, CDR1 is SGHNT and CDR2 YYREEE (reference sequence). CDR3 size: 16 residues. The material was CD4+ T cells from peripheral blood mononuclear cells, obtained in the first trimester of pregnancy. This TCR derives from a female donor with multiple sclerosis, enrolled in a pregnancy study. The genes are TRBV5-4 and TRBJ2-1, with TRBD2 matching 9 bases. Here the CDR3 reads CASSLGGAGGYNEQFF. The CDR3 coding sequence is TGTGCCAGCAGCTTGGGAGGGGCGGGGGGGTACAATGAGCAGTTCTTC.